These 24 T cell receptor beta chains originate from one sample sequenced in a study of cytomegalovirus exposure and HLA in healthy donors (dated by TCRdb to about 2017). Libraries were made using the immunoSEQ multiplex PCR assay. For the multiplex PCR, a mixture combining 60 forward primers for TCR Vbeta segments and 13 reverse primers for TCR Jbeta segments was used. The source is immuneACCESS, and TCRdb retained only in-frame sequences with V and J called. Part of the clones is not carried over; for the studies checked, unresolved V genes explain less than half of this, and the remainder is unexplained. The sample has roughly 84,000 clones on record, over 65% of them singletons. The ten largest clones take up approximately 3.2% of the sample. Sequenced material: PBMCs. These receptors all stem from a man aged 45-65 years in good health and CMV-seronegative.

This clone was detected a few times. The rearrangement links TRBV5-6 to TRBJ2-3, with 9 bases that match TRBD2. CDR3 size: 15 residues. Germline trimming cut 1 base from V and 4 bases from J; bases unmatched to any gene: 4. Germline V gene data show CDR1 as SGHDT and CDR2 as YYEEEE. CDR3 DNA: TGTGCCAGCAGCTTGTCAGCGGGGGGTGCAGATACGCAGTATTTT. It encodes CASSLSAGGADTQYF.

V is TRBV9 and J is TRBJ2-2, with D possibly matching TRBD1 (5 bases). CDR1 and CDR2 (germline): SGDLS, YYNGEE. Trimming shortened V by 3 bases and J by 8 bases, and 11 bases separated the two germline ends. The CDR3 loop spans 13 amino acids. CDR3 protein: CASSGVPGGELFF. The CDR3 bases are TGTGCCAGCAGCGGGGTCCCAGGGGGGGAGCTGTTTTTT. The full variable domain, rest sourced from reference TRBV9 and TRBJ2-2, is DSGVTQTPKHLITATGQRVTLRCSPRSGDLSVYWYQQSLDQGLQFLIQYYNGEERAKGNILERFSAQQFPDLHSELNLSSLELGDSALYFCASSGVPGGELFFGEGSRLTVL.

This clone turned up a few times. The chain couples TRBV21-1 to TRBJ2-7; TRBD1 is the table's D call, not checked against the DNA. TRBV21-1 constitutes a pseudogene. This CDR3 has 17 residues. The CDR3 DNA reads as TGTGCCAGCCCCAATAATCCCTGTGGACAGGGTTCGCACGAGCAGTACTTC. Translating gives CASPNNPCGQGSHEQYF.

The V gene is TRBV11-3, the J gene TRBJ2-5, with no clear D. Matching the DNA end better, TRBJ2-7 makes the J call doubtful. CDR3 length: 14 residues. The germline gives CDR1 SGHNT, CDR2 YENEEA. This chain's CDR3 is CASSPLLYSYEQYF. In DNA, the CDR3 is TGTGCCAGCAGCCCCTTACTCTACTCCTACGAGCAGTACTTC.

The chain recombines TRBV5-1 with TRBJ1-1; D might be TRBD1 (6 bases). Germline V gene data show CDR1 as SGHRS and CDR2 as YFSETQ. CDR3 size: 16 residues. The ends were cut back, 3 bases at V and 2 bases at J, with 17 bases in the middle. CDR3 DNA sequence: TGCGCCAGCAGCTATACAGGGACCGGGGTTAACACTGAAGCTTTCTTT. It encodes CASSYTGTGVNTEAFF.

The genes are TRBV9 and TRBJ1-3, with D uncertain. CDR3 length equals 14 residues. The V gene's germline CDR1 is SGDLS and CDR2 YYNGEE. V was pared by 1 base and J by 0 bases, with 5 bases between. Written as DNA, the CDR3 is TGTGCCAGCAGCGTAAGGAGCTCTGGAAACACCATATATTTT. It translates to CASSVRSSGNTIYF.

The chain combines TRBV7-9 with TRBJ1-3; the D gene is possibly TRBD1 (6 bases). From germline, CDR1 is SEHNR and CDR2 FQNEAQ (reference sequence). The CDR3 is 15 residues long. V was cut by 5 bases and J by 0 bases, with 11 bases left in between. The DNA of the CDR3 is TGTGCCAGCAGCCCTTGGACAGCCTCTGGAAACACCATATATTTT. Translation: CASSPWTASGNTIYF.

V and J are TRBV2 and TRBJ1-5, with D possibly matching TRBD1 (6 bases). Germline CDR1 is SNHLY and CDR2 is FYNNEI. This CDR3 contains 14 residues. Trimming stripped 8 bases from V and 7 bases from J, with 18 bases between. CDR3 sequence (DNA): TGTGCCAGCGGCAAAACGGACAGCCCCCAGCCCCAGCATTTT. Its translation: CASGKTDSPQPQHF.

This clone was observed a few times. The chain links TRBV27 to TRBJ1-4; 9 bases match TRBD1. With V trimmed by 4 bases and J by 5 bases, 5 bases remained unmatched. The CDR3 contains 15 residues. Per germline, CDR1 MNHEY and CDR2 SMNVEV (reference sequence). CDR3 in amino acids: CASSSPTGGNEKLFF. The CDR3 bases are TGTGCCAGCAGTTCCCCGACAGGGGGAAATGAAAAACTGTTTTTT.

V gene TRBV7-2 combines with J gene TRBJ1-2, with 11 bases fitting TRBD1. CDR1 and CDR2 (germline): SGHTA, FQGNSA. The CDR3 extends over 16 amino acids. V shed 2 bases, J shed 7 bases, and the junction held 9 bases outside the gene matches. CDR3 sequence (DNA): TGTGCCAGCAGCTTAAAAATTGGACAGGGGGCTGTTGGCTACACCTTC. Its translation: CASSLKIGQGAVGYTF.

The chain carries TRBV5-1 and TRBJ2-3; 8 bases map to TRBD1. CDR3 length equals 19 residues. Trimming at V came to 0 bases and at J to 4 bases, leaving 16 bases not matched to a gene. Germline-derived CDR1 and CDR2 are SGHRS and YFSETQ. The chain's CDR3 is CASSLARGGQGGGPDTQYF. The CDR3 nucleotides are TGCGCCAGCAGCTTGGCCCGGGGTGGACAGGGTGGGGGGCCAGATACGCAGTATTTT.

J is TRBJ2-5 and V is TRBV4-3; TRBD1 is a possible D gene (5 bases). Germline lookup yields CDR1 LGHNA and CDR2 YSLEER. The ends were cut back, 3 bases at V and 1 base at J, with 12 bases in the middle. The CDR3 extends over 15 amino acids. The CDR3 loop is CASSQFQGSQETQYF. CDR3 bases: TGCGCCAGCAGCCAGTTTCAGGGTTCCCAAGAGACCCAGTACTTC.

Concerning this clone itself: A junction end diverges from the germline sequence, so it may reflect a read error. Other nucleotide sequences in the sample specify the same CDR3. CDR3 coding DNA: TGCGCCAGCAGCTTGACAGGGGAGGGTAATTCACCCCTCCACTTT. Amino acids: CASSLTGEGNSPLHF. The genes are TRBV7-8 and TRBJ1-6; TRBD1 agrees at 8 bases. The CDR3 loop spans 15 amino acids. CDR1 SGHVS and CDR2 FQNEAQ come from the germline V gene.

The chain couples TRBV6-1 to TRBJ2-3; D may be TRBD2 (5 bases). The CDR3 runs to 15 residues. V was clipped by 5 bases and J by 1 base, with 13 bases between them. Germline loops: CDR1 MNHNS, CDR2 SASEGT. The CDR3 DNA follows: TGTGCCAGCAGTCCGAGGACCGGGGGCACAGATACGCAGTATTTT. It translates to CASSPRTGGTDTQYF.

The V gene is TRBV28, the J gene TRBJ2-5; D call uncertain. CDR1 and CDR2 (germline): MDHEN, SYDVKM. Deletions cut 1 base from V and 5 bases from J, with 5 bases between. The CDR3 length is 12 residues. CDR3 protein: CASSLSRETQYF. The CDR3 nucleotides read TGTGCCAGCAGTTTATCCAGGGAGACCCAGTACTTC.

This chain uses TRBV2 with TRBJ2-7, with D perhaps TRBD1 (5 bases). The germline V gene encodes CDR1 SNHLY and CDR2 FYNNEI. The CDR3 runs 12 residues. V lost 8 bases and J lost 2, with 10 bases in between. The CDR3 protein is CASRPQAYEQYF. CDR3 nucleotides: TGTGCCAGCCGGCCACAGGCCTACGAGCAGTACTTC.

This clone was seen more than once but under ten times. The chain is built from TRBV18 and TRBJ2-4; D perhaps matches TRBD1 (7 bases). The CDR3 sequence is 14 residues long. Trimming pared 2 bases from V and 7 bases from J, leaving 12 bases between. Germline CDR1 is KGHSH and CDR2 is LQKENI. The CDR3 region has the DNA TGTGCCAGCTCACCAGACAGGGCGGGGAACATTCAGTACTTC. Protein product: CASSPDRAGNIQYF.

V usage is TRBV2 and J usage is TRBJ2-2; D unresolved. V lost 5 bases and J 7 bases, leaving 8 bases between the germline ends. The germline gives CDR1 SNHLY, CDR2 FYNNEI. The CDR3 is made up of 12 amino acids. CDR3 nucleotides: TGTGCCAGCAGTCCCTTTAGCGGGGAGCTGTTTTTT. This translates into CASSPFSGELFF.

This clone appeared once. The J gene is TRBJ1-2, the V gene TRBV29-1; D might be TRBD1 (5 bases). Germline V CDR1 and CDR2: SQVTM, ANQGSEA. CDR3 length equals 12 residues. V gave up 7 bases and J gave up 8 bases, with 17 bases separating them. CDR3 bases: TGCAGCGCTCGACAGACCCAGCTGGGCTACACCTTC. This gives the protein CSARQTQLGYTF.

The gene calls are TRBV7-9 and TRBJ1-6; a weak D match, TRBD1 (5 bases). This CDR3 contains 15 residues. Germline lookup yields CDR1 SEHNR and CDR2 FQNEAQ (reference sequence). V lost 5 bases and J 10 bases, leaving 18 bases between the germline ends. CDR3 DNA: TGTGCCAGCAGCAACACAGGTTTTCCACGATCACCCCTCCACTTT. This encodes CASSNTGFPRSPLHF.

This sequence joins TRBV2 and TRBJ1-3; 8 nucleotides match TRBD1. Germline values: CDR1 SNHLY, CDR2 FYNNEI. This CDR3 region has 15 residues. The V gene end was trimmed by 6 bases and the J gene end by 7 bases; junction bases not matched to a gene: 11. This CDR3 reads CASRPGTGGVNTIYF. For the CDR3, the DNA is TGTGCCAGCAGACCCGGGACAGGAGGAGTGAACACCATATATTTT.

This clone was seen a few times. The chain links TRBV5-6 to TRBJ1-4; 9 bases align to TRBD1. This CDR3 has 13 residues. Germline CDR1 reads SGHDT; CDR2 reads YYEEEE. Trimming removed 4 bases from V and 10 bases from J; junction bases left unmatched: 5. The CDR3 reads CASSEDRGGKLFF. CDR3 DNA: TGTGCCAGCAGCGAGGACAGGGGTGGAAAACTGTTTTTT.

The CDR3 sequence: CASSLDSGTGFDEQYF. The CDR3, as DNA: TGTGCCAGCAGCTTGGATTCCGGGACAGGGTTCGATGAGCAGTACTTC. V usage is TRBV5-6 and J usage is TRBJ2-7, with 9 bases aligning to TRBD1. The CDR3 extends over 16 amino acids. Germline lookup yields CDR1 SGHDT and CDR2 YYEEEE. With 0 bases clipped from V and 7 bases from J, the junction kept 11 bases outside the gene matches.

The CDR3 DNA sequence: TGTGCCTGGAGTGGCCGTTTGCGGTACTCTGACTATGGCTACACCTTC. It is translated as CAWSGRLRYSDYGYTF. The J gene is TRBJ1-2, the V gene TRBV30; D is uncertain. The CDR3 sequence is 16 residues long. V was pared by 1 base and J by 3 bases, with 18 bases between. Per germline, CDR1 GTSNPN and CDR2 SVGIG (reference sequence). The full variable domain, in which reference TRBV30 and TRBJ1-2 provide the parts outside the CDR3, is SQTIHQWPATLVQPVGSPLSLECTVEGTSNPNLYWYRQAAGRGLQLLFYSVGIGQISSEVPQNLSASRPQDRQFILSSKKLLLSDSGFYLCAWSGRLRYSDYGYTFGSGTRLTVV.